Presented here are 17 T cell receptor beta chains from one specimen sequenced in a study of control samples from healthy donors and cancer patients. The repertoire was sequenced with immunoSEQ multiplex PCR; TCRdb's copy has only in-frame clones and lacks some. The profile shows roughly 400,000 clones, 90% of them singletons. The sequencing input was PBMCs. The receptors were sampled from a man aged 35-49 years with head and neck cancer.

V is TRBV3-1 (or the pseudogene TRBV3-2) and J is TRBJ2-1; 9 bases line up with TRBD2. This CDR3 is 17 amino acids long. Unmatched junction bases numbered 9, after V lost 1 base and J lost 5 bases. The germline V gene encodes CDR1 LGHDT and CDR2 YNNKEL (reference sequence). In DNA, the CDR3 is TGTGCCAGCAGCCAAGGGAGGAGGCTAGCGGGGAACAATGAGCAGTTCTTC. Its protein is CASSQGRRLAGNNEQFF.

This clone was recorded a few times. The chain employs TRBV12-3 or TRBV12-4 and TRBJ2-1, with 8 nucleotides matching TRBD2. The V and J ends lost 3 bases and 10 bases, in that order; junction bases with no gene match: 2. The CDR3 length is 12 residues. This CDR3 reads CASSFTGGEQFF. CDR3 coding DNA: TGTGCCAGCAGTTTTACGGGAGGGGAGCAGTTCTTC.

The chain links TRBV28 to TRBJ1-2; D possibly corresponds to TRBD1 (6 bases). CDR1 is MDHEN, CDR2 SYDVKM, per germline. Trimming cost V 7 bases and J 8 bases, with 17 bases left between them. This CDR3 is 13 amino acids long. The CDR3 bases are TGTGCCAGCATTCCGCGGGACACCTGGGGCTACACCTTC. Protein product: CASIPRDTWGYTF.

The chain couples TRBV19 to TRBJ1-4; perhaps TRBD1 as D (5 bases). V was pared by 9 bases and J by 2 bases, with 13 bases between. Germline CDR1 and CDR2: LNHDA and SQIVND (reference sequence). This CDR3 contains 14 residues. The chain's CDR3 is CASLGTDTNEKLFF. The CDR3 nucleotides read TGTGCCAGCCTAGGGACGGACACTAATGAAAAACTGTTTTTT.

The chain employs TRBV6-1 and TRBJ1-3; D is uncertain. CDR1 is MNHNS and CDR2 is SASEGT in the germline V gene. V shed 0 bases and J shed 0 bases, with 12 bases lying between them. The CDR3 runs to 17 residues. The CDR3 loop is CASSEATAWSSGNTIYF. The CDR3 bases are TGTGCCAGCAGTGAAGCAACGGCGTGGTCCTCTGGAAACACCATATATTTT.

In nucleotides, the CDR3 is TGCGCCAGCAGCCACCGAGGGGGAGCAACTAATGAAAAACTGTTTTTT. Translating gives CASSHRGGATNEKLFF. V and J are TRBV5-1 and TRBJ1-4, with a weak D call TRBD1 (6 bases). The CDR3 has 16 amino acids. V lost 4 bases and J lost 0, with 13 bases in between. CDR1 is SGHRS, CDR2 YFSETQ, per germline.

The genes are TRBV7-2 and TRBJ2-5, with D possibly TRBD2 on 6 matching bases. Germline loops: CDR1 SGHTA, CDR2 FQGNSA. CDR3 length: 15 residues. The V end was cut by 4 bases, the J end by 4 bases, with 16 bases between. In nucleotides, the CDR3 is TGTGCCAGCAGCTCGACTGGAGGGGTGGGAGAGACCCAGTACTTC. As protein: CASSSTGGVGETQYF.

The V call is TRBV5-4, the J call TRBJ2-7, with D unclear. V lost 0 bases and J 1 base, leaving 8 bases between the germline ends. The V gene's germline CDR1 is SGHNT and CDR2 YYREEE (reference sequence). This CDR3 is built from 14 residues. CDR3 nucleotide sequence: TGTGCCAGCAGCTTGGGGCAGCTATCCTACGAGCAGTACTTC. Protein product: CASSLGQLSYEQYF.

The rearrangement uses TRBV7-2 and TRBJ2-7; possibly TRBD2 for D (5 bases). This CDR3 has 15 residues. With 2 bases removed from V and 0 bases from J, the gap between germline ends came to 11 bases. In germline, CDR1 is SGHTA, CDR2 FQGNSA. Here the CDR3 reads CASSLFLAGSYEQYF. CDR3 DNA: TGTGCCAGCAGCTTATTCCTGGCGGGCTCCTACGAGCAGTACTTC.

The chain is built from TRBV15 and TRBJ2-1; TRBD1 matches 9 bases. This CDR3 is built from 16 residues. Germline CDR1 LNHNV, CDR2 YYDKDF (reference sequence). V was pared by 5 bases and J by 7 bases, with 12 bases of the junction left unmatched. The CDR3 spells CATSAGPGQGINEQFF. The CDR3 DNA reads TGTGCCACCAGCGCCGGCCCGGGACAGGGAATAAATGAGCAGTTCTTC.

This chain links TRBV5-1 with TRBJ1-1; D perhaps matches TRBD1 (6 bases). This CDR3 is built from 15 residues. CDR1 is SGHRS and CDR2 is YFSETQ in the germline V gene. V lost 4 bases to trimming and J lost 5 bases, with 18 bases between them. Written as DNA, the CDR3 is TGCGCCAGCAGCCCCGGGACAACCCAAGGGACTGAAGCTTTCTTT. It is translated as CASSPGTTQGTEAFF.

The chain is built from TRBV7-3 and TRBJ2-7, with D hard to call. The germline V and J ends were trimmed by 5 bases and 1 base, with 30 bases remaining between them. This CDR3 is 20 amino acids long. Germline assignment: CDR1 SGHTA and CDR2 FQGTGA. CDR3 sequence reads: CASSPVLESVLSPISYEQYF. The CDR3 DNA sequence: TGTGCCAGCAGCCCCGTGCTCGAGTCCGTCTTGTCCCCGATATCCTACGAGCAGTACTTC.

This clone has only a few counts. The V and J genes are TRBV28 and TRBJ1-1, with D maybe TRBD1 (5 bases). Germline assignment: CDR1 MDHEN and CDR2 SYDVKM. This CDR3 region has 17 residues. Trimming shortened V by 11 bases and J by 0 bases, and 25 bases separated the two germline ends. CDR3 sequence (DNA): TGTGCCGCCCACCCCGGAGGGGCCTCCTCCATGAACACTGAAGCTTTCTTT. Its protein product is CAAHPGGASSMNTEAFF.

The CDR3 sequence: CASSLHRGLETEAFF. CDR3 bases: TGTGCCAGCTCACTACACAGGGGGCTCGAAACTGAAGCTTTCTTT. This chain uses TRBV18 with TRBJ1-1, with 9 positions matching TRBD1. V lost 4 bases and J lost 5; bases outside the gene matches: 8. Germline V CDR1 and CDR2: KGHSH, LQKENI. The CDR3 is 15 amino acids.

The CDR3 region has the DNA TGCGCCAGCAGGGCTGGGAATGAAAAACTGTTTTTT. It yields the protein CASRAGNEKLFF. V usage is TRBV5-1 and J usage is TRBJ1-4; D gene unclear. From germline, CDR1 is SGHRS and CDR2 YFSETQ. The CDR3 contains 12 residues. With 5 bases removed from V and 5 bases from J, the gap between germline ends came to 7 bases.

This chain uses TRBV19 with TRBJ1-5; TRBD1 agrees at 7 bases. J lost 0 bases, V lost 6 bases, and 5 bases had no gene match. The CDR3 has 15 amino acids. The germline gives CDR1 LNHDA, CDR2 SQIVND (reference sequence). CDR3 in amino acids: CASRPDRDSNQPQHF. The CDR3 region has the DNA TGTGCCAGTAGGCCCGACAGGGATAGCAATCAGCCCCAGCATTTT.

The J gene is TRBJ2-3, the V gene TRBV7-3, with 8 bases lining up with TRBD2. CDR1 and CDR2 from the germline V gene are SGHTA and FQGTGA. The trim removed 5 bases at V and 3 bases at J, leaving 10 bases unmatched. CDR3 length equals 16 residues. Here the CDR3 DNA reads TGTGCCAGCAGCCTCGGACTAGCCCTCAATACAGATACGCAGTATTTT. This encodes CASSLGLALNTDTQYF. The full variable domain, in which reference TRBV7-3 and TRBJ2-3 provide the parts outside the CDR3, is GAGVSQTPSNKVTEKGKYVELRCDPISGHTALYWYRQSLGQGPEFLIYFQGTGAADDSGLPNDRFFAVRPEGSVSTLKIQRTERGDSAVYLCASSLGLALNTDTQYFGPGTRLTVL.